Below, one T cell receptor (beta chain) is given with its context. Sequenced by immunoSEQ multiplex PCR; TCRdb stores in-frame clones only, minus some. The table records more than 250,000 clones, around 88% of them present only once. The germline V and J ends were trimmed by 3 bases and 0 bases, with 12 bases remaining between them. Germline CDR1 reads MGHRA; CDR2 reads YSYEKL. This CDR3 has 16 residues. The sample comes from a study of blood T cell repertoires in COVID-19. The sequence was obtained from a woman aged 25 to 39 with COVID-19, enrolled during active disease. Sequences were obtained from peripheral blood. This chain uses TRBV4-1 with TRBJ1-3; D is undetermined. CDR3 region: CASSQVVTSSGNTIYF. DNA for the CDR3: TGCGCCAGCAGCCAGGTCGTTACGAGCTCTGGAAACACCATATATTTT.